These T cell receptor beta chains were read from a single sample in a study of shared clonotypes between healthy human individuals. TCRdb keeps only in-frame clones here, not all; method: immunoSEQ multiplex PCR. The profile shows about 2 million clones, over 85% of them singletons. The sequencing sample was made of naive CD4+ T cells sorted from blood. The receptor set was obtained from a man aged 18 to 35 in good health. CDR3s include the opening cysteine and the closing phenylalanine or tryptophan. Fields, in order: CDR3 protein, CDR3 DNA, V gene, clone size, D gene, J gene. D genes are given only for firm matches. Not every row has a clone size; where given, it reads once, few, many or a size class.

CDR3: CASSPFEAMNTEAFF
DNA: TGTGCCAGCTCCCCCTTTGAGGCAATGAACACTGAAGCTTTCTTT
V: TRBV18
size: -
D: -
J: TRBJ1-1

CDR3: CASSGNRDSLHF
DNA: TGTGCCAGCAGCGGCAACAGGGACTCCCTCCACTTT
V: TRBV28
size: -
D: -
J: TRBJ1-6

CDR3: CASRSNINSPLHF
DNA: TGTGCCAGTAGAAGTAATATTAATTCACCCCTCCACTTT
V: TRBV19
size: -
D: -
J: TRBJ1-6

CDR3: CASSLGESSGIPYNEQFF
DNA: TGTGCCAGCAGCTTAGGGGAGTCTAGCGGAATACCTTACAATGAGCAGTTCTTC
V: TRBV7-9
size: -
D: TRBD2
J: TRBJ2-1

CDR3: CASSEGQAYEQYF
DNA: TGTGCCAGTAGTGAAGGACAGGCCTACGAGCAGTACTTC
V: TRBV19
size: once
D: TRBD1
J: TRBJ2-7

CDR3: CASRRTGVNTGELFF
DNA: TGTGCCAGCAGGAGGACAGGGGTGAACACCGGGGAGCTGTTTTTT
V: TRBV7-2
size: -
D: TRBD1
J: TRBJ2-2

CDR3: CASSEQTGGYTF
DNA: TGTGCCAGCAGCGAACAGACAGGGGGCTACACCTTC
V: TRBV7-8
size: -
D: TRBD1
J: TRBJ1-2

CDR3: CASSQRQEYGYTF
DNA: TGCGCCAGCAGCCAAAGACAGGAATATGGCTACACCTTC
V: TRBV4-1
size: -
D: -
J: TRBJ1-2

CDR3: CVTDGGRSNQPQHF
DNA: TGTGTCACGGACGGGGGGCGAAGCAATCAGCCCCAGCATTTT
V: TRBV6-1
size: once
D: -
J: TRBJ1-5

CDR3: CSLRWGQGLGNTIYF
DNA: TGCAGCTTGAGGTGGGGACAGGGGCTTGGAAACACCATATATTTT
V: TRBV29-1
size: -
D: TRBD1
J: TRBJ1-3

CDR3: CAWSLRGTYGYTF
DNA: TGTGCCTGGAGTCTCAGGGGCACATATGGCTACACCTTC
V: TRBV30
size: -
D: -
J: TRBJ1-2

CDR3: CASSDLDGNQPQHF
DNA: TGTGCCAGCAGTGATTTGGACGGGAATCAGCCCCAGCATTTT
V: TRBV6-1
size: -
D: -
J: TRBJ1-5

CDR3: CAISLSGETQYF
DNA: TGTGCCATCTCCCTCTCGGGGGAGACCCAGTACTTC
V: TRBV7-2
size: -
D: -
J: TRBJ2-5

CDR3: CASSLVRLPVDTQYF
DNA: TGTGCCAGCAGCTTAGTGCGACTACCCGTGGATACGCAGTATTTT
V: TRBV7-9
size: -
D: -
J: TRBJ2-3

CDR3: CASSVQNSYEQYF
DNA: TGTGCCAGCAGCGTCCAAAACTCCTACGAGCAGTACTTC
V: TRBV9
size: -
D: -
J: TRBJ2-7

CDR3: CASSYGTANYGYTF
DNA: TGTGCCAGCAGTTACGGGACAGCTAACTATGGCTACACCTTC
V: TRBV5-6
size: -
D: TRBD1
J: TRBJ1-2

CDR3: CAISGGLGVEQYF
DNA: TGTGCCATCAGTGGCGGACTAGGGGTCGAGCAGTACTTC
V: TRBV10-3
size: -
D: TRBD2
J: TRBJ2-7

CDR3: CASSPLGEGRETQYF
DNA: TGTGCCAGCAGCCCCCTAGGGGAGGGCCGAGAGACCCAGTACTTC
V: TRBV6-5
size: -
D: TRBD2
J: TRBJ2-5

CDR3: CASSLGKATNEKLFF
DNA: TGTGCCAGCAGTCTGGGGAAGGCGACTAATGAAAAACTGTTTTTT
V: TRBV6-1
size: -
D: -
J: TRBJ1-4

CDR3: CASSLGPFDDYGYTF
DNA: TGTGCCAGCAGCTTAGGGCCGTTCGATGACTATGGCTACACCTTC
V: TRBV7-3
size: -
D: -
J: TRBJ1-2

CDR3: CAWSVTGAKNIQYF
DNA: TGTGCCTGGAGTGTCACAGGAGCCAAAAACATTCAGTACTTC
V: TRBV30
size: -
D: -
J: TRBJ2-4

CDR3: CASSIDPPNQPQHF
DNA: TGTGCCAGTAGTATAGATCCCCCCAATCAGCCCCAGCATTTT
V: TRBV19
size: -
D: -
J: TRBJ1-5

CDR3: CASSLAGTSGRYNEQFF
DNA: TGTGCCAGCAGCTTAGCGGGGACTAGCGGGAGGTACAATGAGCAGTTCTTC
V: TRBV7-2
size: -
D: TRBD2
J: TRBJ2-1

CDR3: CSVENQGRTAFF
DNA: TGCAGCGTTGAGAACCAGGGCAGGACAGCTTTCTTT
V: TRBV29-1
size: -
D: -
J: TRBJ1-1

CDR3: CASSPSPGGLTEAFF
DNA: TGTGCCAGCAGCCCATCTCCGGGAGGGTTGACTGAAGCTTTCTTT
V: TRBV14
size: -
D: -
J: TRBJ1-1

CDR3: CASSPPGAGGPTGETQYF
DNA: TGTGCCAGCAGCCCACCGGGAGCGGGGGGACCTACTGGGGAGACCCAGTACTTC
V: TRBV28
size: -
D: TRBD2
J: TRBJ2-5

CDR3: CASSLRGIGYTF
DNA: TGTGCCAGCAGCTTACGGGGGATTGGCTACACCTTC
V: TRBV13
size: -
D: -
J: TRBJ1-2

CDR3: CAISERSANYGYTF
DNA: TGTGCCATCAGTGAGCGCTCAGCTAACTATGGCTACACCTTC
V: TRBV10-3
size: -
D: -
J: TRBJ1-2

CDR3: CASSPTGGGTQPQHF
DNA: TGTGCCAGCAGTCCGACAGGGGGCGGGACTCAGCCCCAGCATTTT
V: TRBV2
size: -
D: TRBD1
J: TRBJ1-5

CDR3: CASSLWGGQETQYF
DNA: TGTGCCAGCAGTTTATGGGGCGGGCAAGAGACCCAGTACTTC
V: TRBV27
size: -
D: -
J: TRBJ2-5

CDR3: CASSPHRDSYNEQFF
DNA: TGTGCCAGCAGCCCGCACCGGGACTCCTACAATGAGCAGTTCTTC
V: TRBV9
size: -
D: -
J: TRBJ2-1

CDR3: CASSESSGTLYF
DNA: TGCGCCAGCAGTGAGTCGTCCGGGACTCTGTACTTC
V: TRBV10-1
size: -
D: -
J: TRBJ2-4

CDR3: CASSFGGPMETQYF
DNA: TGCGCCAGCAGCTTCGGAGGTCCCATGGAGACCCAGTACTTC
V: TRBV5-1
size: -
D: -
J: TRBJ2-5

CDR3: CASSLQAGGTYNEQFF
DNA: TGTGCCAGCAGCTTACAGGCAGGGGGGACCTACAATGAGCAGTTCTTC
V: TRBV7-3
size: -
D: -
J: TRBJ2-1

CDR3: CASSTSGTGGDTQYF
DNA: TGCGCCAGCAGCACCTCCGGGACAGGGGGAGATACGCAGTATTTT
V: TRBV5-1
size: -
D: TRBD1
J: TRBJ2-3

CDR3: CASSFGTGRSTGELFF
DNA: TGTGCCAGCAGCTTTGGGACAGGGAGGAGCACCGGGGAGCTGTTTTTT
V: TRBV5-6
size: -
D: TRBD1
J: TRBJ2-2

CDR3: CAISEGDSNQPQHF
DNA: TGTGCCATCAGTGAGGGAGATAGCAATCAGCCCCAGCATTTT
V: TRBV10-3
size: -
D: -
J: TRBJ1-5

CDR3: CASSGTDTGELFF
DNA: TGTGCCAGCAGTGGGACGGACACCGGGGAGCTGTTTTTT
V: TRBV6-1
size: -
D: -
J: TRBJ2-2

CDR3: CASSPTEGLGGYTF
DNA: TGCGCCAGCAGCCCCACCGAGGGGCTAGGAGGCTACACCTTC
V: TRBV5-1
size: -
D: -
J: TRBJ1-2

CDR3: CASRDGQEITYEQYF
DNA: TGTGCCAGCAGGGACGGACAGGAAATTACCTACGAGCAGTACTTC
V: TRBV6-5
size: -
D: TRBD1
J: TRBJ2-7

CDR3: CASSIWTQVGGYTF
DNA: TGTGCCAGTAGTATATGGACCCAAGTAGGTGGCTACACCTTC
V: TRBV19
size: -
D: -
J: TRBJ1-2

CDR3: CASTPTDYGYTF
DNA: TGTGCCAGTACCCCGACAGACTATGGCTACACCTTC
V: TRBV19
size: -
D: -
J: TRBJ1-2

CDR3: CASSPDRHEQYF
DNA: TGTGCCAGCAGTCCTGATAGGCACGAGCAGTACTTC
V: TRBV6-1
size: few
D: -
J: TRBJ2-7

CDR3: CASSPPPGELFF
DNA: TGTGCCAGCAGCCCCCCTCCCGGGGAGCTGTTTTTT
V: TRBV7-2
size: once
D: -
J: TRBJ2-2

CDR3: CASSLGNQETQYF
DNA: TGTGCCAGCAGCTTGGGTAATCAAGAGACCCAGTACTTC
V: TRBV11-2
size: -
D: -
J: TRBJ2-5

CDR3: CASSPRRSYEQYF
DNA: TGTGCCAGCAGCCCACGACGCTCCTACGAGCAGTACTTC
V: TRBV9
size: -
D: -
J: TRBJ2-7

CDR3: CASSWGSYNEQFF
DNA: TGTGCCAGCAGTTGGGGATCCTACAATGAGCAGTTCTTC
V: TRBV27
size: -
D: -
J: TRBJ2-1

CDR3: CASSDRGRVGYTF
DNA: TGTGCCAGCAGCGACAGGGGGCGTGTTGGCTACACCTTC
V: TRBV6-6
size: once
D: TRBD1
J: TRBJ1-2

CDR3: CASSPQVSNYGYTF
DNA: TGCGCCAGCAGCCCGCAGGTTTCCAACTATGGCTACACCTTC
V: TRBV5-1
size: -
D: -
J: TRBJ1-2

CDR3: CASSSGTGDLHF
DNA: TGTGCCAGCAGTTCCGGGACAGGGGATCTCCACTTT
V: TRBV6-1
size: once
D: TRBD1
J: TRBJ1-6

CDR3: CASSIAGRRDEQFF
DNA: TGTGCCAGCAGCATAGCAGGGCGGCGAGATGAGCAGTTCTTC
V: TRBV5-4
size: -
D: -
J: TRBJ2-1

CDR3: CAHGTGALGEETQYF
DNA: TGTGCCCACGGGACAGGGGCTTTAGGGGAAGAGACCCAGTACTTC
V: TRBV28
size: -
D: TRBD1
J: TRBJ2-5

CDR3: CASSGTGDSNQPQHF
DNA: TGTGCCAGCTCCGGGACAGGAGATAGCAATCAGCCCCAGCATTTT
V: TRBV9
size: -
D: TRBD1
J: TRBJ1-5

CDR3: CASSSSQSGGKLFF
DNA: TGTGCCAGCAGCTCGAGCCAGTCGGGAGGGAAACTGTTTTTT
V: TRBV7-2
size: -
D: -
J: TRBJ1-4